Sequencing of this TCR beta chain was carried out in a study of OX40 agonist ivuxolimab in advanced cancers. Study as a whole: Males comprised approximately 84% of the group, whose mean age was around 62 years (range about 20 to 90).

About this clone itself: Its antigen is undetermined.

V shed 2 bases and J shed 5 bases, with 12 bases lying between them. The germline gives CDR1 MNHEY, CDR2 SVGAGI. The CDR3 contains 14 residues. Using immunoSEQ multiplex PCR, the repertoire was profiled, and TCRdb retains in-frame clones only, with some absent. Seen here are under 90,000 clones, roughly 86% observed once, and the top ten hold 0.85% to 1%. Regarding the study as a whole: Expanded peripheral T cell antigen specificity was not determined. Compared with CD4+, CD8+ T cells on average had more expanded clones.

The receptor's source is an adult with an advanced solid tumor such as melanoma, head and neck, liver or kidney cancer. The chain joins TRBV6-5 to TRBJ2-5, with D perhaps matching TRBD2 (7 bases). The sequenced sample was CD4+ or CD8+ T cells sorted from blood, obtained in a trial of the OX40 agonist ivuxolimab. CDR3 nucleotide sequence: TGTGCCAGCAGTTACCGGGGGGCCGGGGAGACCCAGTACTTC. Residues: CASSYRGAGETQYF.